Reported below is one T cell receptor beta chain. No antigen is known for it. Base quality data are lacking; no much larger clone is found one base away. The immunoSEQ Assay, a bias-controlled multiplex PCR, was used to amplify TCRbeta CDR3 regions from genomic DNA. On the study's bioinformatics: Within the assay, amplification of reference gene primers was used to estimate how many nucleated cells each sample contained. To quantify the absolute abundance of each unique TCRbeta CDR3 rearrangement, sequence reads were collapsed and filtered. Productive Simpson clonality was computed per sample as the square root of Simpson's diversity index over productive rearrangements. TCRdb holds this immuneACCESS table with in-frame rearrangements only. Some clones are missing; in checked studies, unresolved V genes explain under half, and the rest has no known cause. V and J calls and clone size come straight from that table; D and trimming were deduced from the DNA. This sample holds roughly 15,000 clones; more than 75% were observed only once. About 4.7% of the sample comes from the top ten.

This specimen belongs to a study of blood T cell repertoires in COVID-19 (dated by TCRdb to about 2020). Study-level background: Samples covering the acute and convalescent phases of COVID-19 were provided by collaborators in the United States, Italy and Spain. The material from the prospective study consisted of cDNA or gDNA derived from T cells, B-cell-depleted T cells, or PBMCs. Deeply sampled blood TCRbeta repertoires from subjects exposed to, actively infected with, or recovered from COVID-19 were included in the dataset. The repertoires were made available in a free public database intended to serve as a resource for research on the immune response to SARS-CoV-2. The samples were drawn from two sources: the first 160 participants of the ongoing ImmuneRACE study, and over 1,000 subjects contributed by 6 global collaborators. The sample metadata nearly always contained a de-identified subject ID, COVID-19 status, age in years and sex. Where available, HLA class I and class II types were obtained from metadata supplied by the sample provider rather than from assay-based typing.

The collaborating institutions used their own protocols to collect whole blood in K2EDTA tubes. For TCRbeta analysis, collaborators shipped samples as frozen whole blood, isolated PBMCs, or DNA extracted from either of those sample types. The CDR1 and CDR2 encoded by the germline V gene are MNHNS and SASEGT. Trimming takes 2 bases off V and 0 bases off J; junction bases not matched to a gene: 10. The CDR3 holds 18 amino acids from the cysteine to the phenylalanine. This entry keeps only the CDR3 DNA: 54 bases, framed from base 1. The full study reports these points: How much clinical and demographic metadata was included differed by source and by participant, and the metadata was provided uncurated.

This sequence uses TRBV6-1 and TRBJ1-3; 7 bases in the junction line up with TRBD1. This clonotype was sampled from a man aged 55 to 70 with active COVID-19. The sample consisted of peripheral blood. The CDR3 in this case is CASSEFGQDFYSGNTIYF. The nucleotides read TGTGCCAGCAGTGAATTTGGACAGGACTTCTACTCTGGAAACACCATATATTTT.